This T cell receptor (beta chain) was sequenced during a study of blood T cells in healthy people across ages. About the study: The template switching approach captured approximately one barcoded beta molecule for every two T cells.

A sample-barcoded 5' primer and a J-beta primer mix were used in a second PCR of about 7 to 12 cycles. Each cDNA molecule was tagged by a template-switch adaptor that had 12 random nucleotides. One entry per CDR3 protein results from TCRdb running MiXCR on the 5' RACE reads. The sample holds about 670,000 distinct CDR3 sequences, about 51% seen once. The CDR3 is 16 residues long. The V end lost 0 bases, the J end lost 0 bases, and 11 bases lay between the germline ends. Germline CDR1 DFQATT, CDR2 SNEGSKA (reference sequence). Sequenced sample: blood. The V call is TRBV20-1, the J call TRBJ1-4; D may be TRBD1 (6 bases). The source of this sequence is a woman older than 75 in good health. This CDR3 reads CSARDDGTPTNEKLFF. CDR3 bases: TGCAGTGCTAGAGACGACGGGACACCAACTAATGAAAAACTGTTTTTT.